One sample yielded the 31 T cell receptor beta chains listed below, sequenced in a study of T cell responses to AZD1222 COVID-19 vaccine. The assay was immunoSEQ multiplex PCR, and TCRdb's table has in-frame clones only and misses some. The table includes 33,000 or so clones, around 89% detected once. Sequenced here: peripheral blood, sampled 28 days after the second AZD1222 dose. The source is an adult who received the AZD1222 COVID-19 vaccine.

The CDR3, as DNA: TGTGCCAGCAGTTCCACTTCAGGTTTAAATGAAAAACTGTTTTTT. Encoded protein: CASSSTSGLNEKLFF. The rearrangement uses TRBV6-5 and TRBJ1-4; D ambiguous. CDR3 length equals 15 residues. Germline V lookup: CDR1 MNHEY, CDR2 SVGAGI. V lost 4 bases, J lost 5 bases, and 14 bases lay in between.

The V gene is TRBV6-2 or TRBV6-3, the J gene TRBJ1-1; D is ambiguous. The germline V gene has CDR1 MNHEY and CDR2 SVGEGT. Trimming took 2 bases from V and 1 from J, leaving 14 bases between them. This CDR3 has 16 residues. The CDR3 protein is CASSYPFGVKNTEAFF. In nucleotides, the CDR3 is TGTGCCAGCAGTTACCCCTTCGGGGTCAAGAACACTGAAGCTTTCTTT.

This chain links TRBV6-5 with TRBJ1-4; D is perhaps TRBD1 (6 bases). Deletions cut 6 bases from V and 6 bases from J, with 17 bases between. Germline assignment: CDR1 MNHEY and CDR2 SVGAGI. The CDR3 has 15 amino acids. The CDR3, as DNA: TGTGCCAGCAGCCACCTTAGGGGGGCGGATGAAAAACTGTTTTTT. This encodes CASSHLRGADEKLFF.

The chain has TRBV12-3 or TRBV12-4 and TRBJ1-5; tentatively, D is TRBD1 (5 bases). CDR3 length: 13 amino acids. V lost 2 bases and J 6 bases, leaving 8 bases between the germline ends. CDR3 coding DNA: TGTGCCAGCAGTTTAAGGGGCAGTCAGCCCCAGCATTTT. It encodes CASSLRGSQPQHF.

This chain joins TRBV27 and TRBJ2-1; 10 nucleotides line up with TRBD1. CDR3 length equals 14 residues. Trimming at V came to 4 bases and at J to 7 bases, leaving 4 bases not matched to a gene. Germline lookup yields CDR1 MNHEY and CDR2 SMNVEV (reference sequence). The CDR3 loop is CASSSRQGANEQFF. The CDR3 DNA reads TGTGCCAGCAGTTCCCGACAGGGGGCGAATGAGCAGTTCTTC.

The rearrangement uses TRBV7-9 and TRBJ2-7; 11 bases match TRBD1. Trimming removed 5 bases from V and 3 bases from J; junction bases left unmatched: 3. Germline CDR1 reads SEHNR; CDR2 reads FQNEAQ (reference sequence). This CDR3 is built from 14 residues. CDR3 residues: CASSPGTGGYEQYF. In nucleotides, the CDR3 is TGTGCCAGCAGCCCGGGGACAGGGGGCTACGAGCAGTACTTC.

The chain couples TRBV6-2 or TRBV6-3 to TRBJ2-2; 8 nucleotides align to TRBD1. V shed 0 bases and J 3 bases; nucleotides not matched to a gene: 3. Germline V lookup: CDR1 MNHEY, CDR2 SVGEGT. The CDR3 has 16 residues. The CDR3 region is CASSYSRTGHTGELFF. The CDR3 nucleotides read TGTGCCAGCAGTTACTCAAGGACAGGGCACACCGGGGAGCTGTTTTTT.

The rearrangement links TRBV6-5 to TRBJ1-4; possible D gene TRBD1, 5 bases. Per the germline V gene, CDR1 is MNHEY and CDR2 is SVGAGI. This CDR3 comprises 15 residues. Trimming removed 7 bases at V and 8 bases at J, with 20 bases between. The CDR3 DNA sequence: TGTGCCAGCATTCAAAGGTCCGGCGGGGGAGAAAAACTGTTTTTT. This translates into CASIQRSGGGEKLFF.

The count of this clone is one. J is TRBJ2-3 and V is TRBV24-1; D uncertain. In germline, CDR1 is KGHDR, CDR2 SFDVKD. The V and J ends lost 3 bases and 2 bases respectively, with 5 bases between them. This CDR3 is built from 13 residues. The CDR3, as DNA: TGTGCCACCAGTGATCCCAACACAGATACGCAGTATTTT. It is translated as CATSDPNTDTQYF.

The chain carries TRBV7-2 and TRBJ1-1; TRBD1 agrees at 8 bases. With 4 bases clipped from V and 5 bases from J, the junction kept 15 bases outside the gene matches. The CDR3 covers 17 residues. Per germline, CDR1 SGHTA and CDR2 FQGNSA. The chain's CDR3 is CASSSRWSGGARTEAFF. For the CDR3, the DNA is TGTGCCAGCAGCTCTAGGTGGTCAGGGGGCGCGAGGACTGAAGCTTTCTTT.

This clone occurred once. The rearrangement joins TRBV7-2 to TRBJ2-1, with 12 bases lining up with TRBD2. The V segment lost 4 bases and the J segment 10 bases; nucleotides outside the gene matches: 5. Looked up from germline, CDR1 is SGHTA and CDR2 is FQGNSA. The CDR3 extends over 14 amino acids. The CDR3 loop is CASSSRLAGAEQFF. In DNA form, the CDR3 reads TGTGCCAGCAGCTCGCGACTAGCGGGGGCCGAGCAGTTCTTC.

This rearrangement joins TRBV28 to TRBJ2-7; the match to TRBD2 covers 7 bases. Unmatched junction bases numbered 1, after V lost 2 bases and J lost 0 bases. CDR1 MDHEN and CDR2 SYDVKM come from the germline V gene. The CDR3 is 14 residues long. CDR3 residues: CASSLGGGSYEQYF. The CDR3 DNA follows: TGTGCCAGCAGTTTAGGGGGGGGCTCCTACGAGCAGTACTTC.

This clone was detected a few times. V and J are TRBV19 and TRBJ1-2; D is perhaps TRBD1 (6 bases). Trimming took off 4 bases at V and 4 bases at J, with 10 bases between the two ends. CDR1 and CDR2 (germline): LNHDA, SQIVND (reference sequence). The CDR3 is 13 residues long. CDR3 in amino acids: CASSRDTSYGYTF. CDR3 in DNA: TGTGCCAGTAGTAGGGACACTTCCTATGGCTACACCTTC.

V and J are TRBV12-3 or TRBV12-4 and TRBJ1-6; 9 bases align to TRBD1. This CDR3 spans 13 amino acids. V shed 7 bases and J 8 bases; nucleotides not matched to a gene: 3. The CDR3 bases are TGTGCCAGCACGGGACAGGGTGATTCACCCCTCCACTTT. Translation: CASTGQGDSPLHF.

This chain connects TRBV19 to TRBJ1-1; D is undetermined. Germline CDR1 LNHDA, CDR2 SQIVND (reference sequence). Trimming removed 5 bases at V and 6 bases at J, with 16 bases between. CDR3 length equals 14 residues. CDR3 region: CASSPDGHQAEAFF. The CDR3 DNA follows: TGTGCCAGTAGTCCCGACGGTCATCAAGCTGAAGCTTTCTTT.

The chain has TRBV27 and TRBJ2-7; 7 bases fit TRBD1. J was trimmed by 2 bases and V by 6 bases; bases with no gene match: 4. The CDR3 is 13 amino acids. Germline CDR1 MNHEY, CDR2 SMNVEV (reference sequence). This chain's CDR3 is CASRATGAYEQYF. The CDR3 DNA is TGTGCCAGCAGAGCTACAGGGGCCTACGAGCAGTACTTC.

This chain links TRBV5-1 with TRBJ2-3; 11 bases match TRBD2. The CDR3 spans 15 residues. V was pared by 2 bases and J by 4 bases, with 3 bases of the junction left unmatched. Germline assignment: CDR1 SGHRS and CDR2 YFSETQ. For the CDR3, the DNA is TGCGCCAGCAGCTTAACTAGCGGGGGCCCAGATACGCAGTATTTT. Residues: CASSLTSGGPDTQYF.

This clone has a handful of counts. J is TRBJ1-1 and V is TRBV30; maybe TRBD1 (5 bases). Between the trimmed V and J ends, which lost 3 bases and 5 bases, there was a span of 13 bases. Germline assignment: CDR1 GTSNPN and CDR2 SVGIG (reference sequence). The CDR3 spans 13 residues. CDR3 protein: CAWRLGGKTEAFF. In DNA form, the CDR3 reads TGTGCCTGGAGGTTGGGGGGAAAAACTGAAGCTTTCTTT.

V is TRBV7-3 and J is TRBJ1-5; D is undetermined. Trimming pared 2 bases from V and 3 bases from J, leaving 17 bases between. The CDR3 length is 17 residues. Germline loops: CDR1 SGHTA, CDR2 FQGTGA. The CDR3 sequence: CASSLGRRISYNQPQHF. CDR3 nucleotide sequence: TGTGCCAGCAGCTTAGGACGCCGCATTTCCTACAATCAGCCCCAGCATTTT.

CDR3 sequence (DNA): TGTGCCAGTAGCATCATAGCTAACTATGGCTACACCTTC. It encodes CASSIIANYGYTF. The chain carries TRBV19 and TRBJ1-2; D is unresolved. V was trimmed by 6 bases and J by 0 bases, leaving 8 bases between them. The germline V gene encodes CDR1 LNHDA and CDR2 SQIVND (reference sequence). There are 13 residues in the CDR3.

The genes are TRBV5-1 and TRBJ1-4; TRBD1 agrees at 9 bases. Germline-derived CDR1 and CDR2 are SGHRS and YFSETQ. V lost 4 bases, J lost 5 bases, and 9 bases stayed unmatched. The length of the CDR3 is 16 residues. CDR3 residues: CASSQLPQGANEKLFF. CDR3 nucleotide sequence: TGCGCCAGCAGCCAACTCCCACAGGGGGCGAATGAAAAACTGTTTTTT.

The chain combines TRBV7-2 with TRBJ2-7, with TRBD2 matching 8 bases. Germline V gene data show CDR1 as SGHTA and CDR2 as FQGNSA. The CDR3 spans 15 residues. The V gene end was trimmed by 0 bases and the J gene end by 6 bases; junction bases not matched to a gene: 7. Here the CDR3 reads CASSLADGGAFEQYF. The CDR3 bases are TGTGCCAGCAGCTTAGCTGACGGGGGGGCCTTCGAGCAGTACTTC. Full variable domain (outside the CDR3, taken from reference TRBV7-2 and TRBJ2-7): GAGVSQSPSNKVTEKGKDVELRCDPISGHTALYWYRQSLGQGLEFLIYFQGNSAPDKSGLPSDRFSAERTGGSVSTLTIQRTQQEDSAVYLCASSLADGGAFEQYFGPGTRLTVT.

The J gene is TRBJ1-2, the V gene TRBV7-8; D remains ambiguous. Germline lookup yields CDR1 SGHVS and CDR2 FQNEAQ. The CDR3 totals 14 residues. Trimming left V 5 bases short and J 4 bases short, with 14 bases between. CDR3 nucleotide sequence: TGTGCCAGCAGCCCCTCCAGAGGCGCCTATGGCTACACCTTC. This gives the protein CASSPSRGAYGYTF.

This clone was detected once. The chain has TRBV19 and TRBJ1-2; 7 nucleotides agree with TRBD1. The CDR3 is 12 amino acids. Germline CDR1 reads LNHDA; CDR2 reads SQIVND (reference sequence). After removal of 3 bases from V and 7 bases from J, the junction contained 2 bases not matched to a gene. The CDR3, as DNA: TGTGCCAGTAGTATTAACAGGGGTGGCTACACCTTC. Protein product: CASSINRGGYTF.

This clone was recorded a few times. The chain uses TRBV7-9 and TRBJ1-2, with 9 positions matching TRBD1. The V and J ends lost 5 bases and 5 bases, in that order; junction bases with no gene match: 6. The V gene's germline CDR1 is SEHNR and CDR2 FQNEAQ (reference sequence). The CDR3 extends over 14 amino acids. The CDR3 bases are TGTGCCAGCAGCCCACTAGGGACAGGGTATGGCTACACCTTC. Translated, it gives CASSPLGTGYGYTF.

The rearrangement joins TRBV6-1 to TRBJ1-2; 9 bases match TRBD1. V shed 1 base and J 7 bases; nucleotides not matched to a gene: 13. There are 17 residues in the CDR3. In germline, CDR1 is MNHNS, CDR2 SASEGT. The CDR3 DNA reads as TGTGCCAGCAGTGAAGTGGGACAGGGTAGGGGAACTCTTGGCTACACCTTC. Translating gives CASSEVGQGRGTLGYTF.

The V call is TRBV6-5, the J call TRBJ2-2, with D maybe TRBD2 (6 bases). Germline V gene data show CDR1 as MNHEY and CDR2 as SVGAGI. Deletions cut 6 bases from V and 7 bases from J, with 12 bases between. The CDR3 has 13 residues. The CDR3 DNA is TGTGCCAGCAGGCCCCGGGGGATCGGGGAGCTGTTTTTT. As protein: CASRPRGIGELFF.

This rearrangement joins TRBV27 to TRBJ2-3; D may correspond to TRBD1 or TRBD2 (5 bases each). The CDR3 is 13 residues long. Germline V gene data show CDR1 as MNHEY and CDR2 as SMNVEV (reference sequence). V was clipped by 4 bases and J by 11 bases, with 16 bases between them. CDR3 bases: TGTGCCAGCAGTTATAACCGGGACGCTTTGCAGTATTTT. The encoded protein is CASSYNRDALQYF.

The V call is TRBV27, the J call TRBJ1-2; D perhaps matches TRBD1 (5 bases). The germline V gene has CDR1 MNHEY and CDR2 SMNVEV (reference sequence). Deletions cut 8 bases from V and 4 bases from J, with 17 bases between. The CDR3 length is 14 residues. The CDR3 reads CASAPEGVFYGYTF. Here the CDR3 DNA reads TGTGCCAGCGCTCCCGAAGGGGTTTTCTATGGCTACACCTTC.

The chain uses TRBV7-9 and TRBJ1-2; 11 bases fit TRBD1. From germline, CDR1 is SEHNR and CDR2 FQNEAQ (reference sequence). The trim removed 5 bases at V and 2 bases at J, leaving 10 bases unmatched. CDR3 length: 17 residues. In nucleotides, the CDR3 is TGTGCCAGCAGCCGGTCCCGGGACAGGGGGGACAACTATGGCTACACCTTC. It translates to CASSRSRDRGDNYGYTF.

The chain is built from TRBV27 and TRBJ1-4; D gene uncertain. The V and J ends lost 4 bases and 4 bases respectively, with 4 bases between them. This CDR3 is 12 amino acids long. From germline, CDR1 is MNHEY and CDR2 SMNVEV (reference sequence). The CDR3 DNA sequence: TGTGCCAGCAGTTCCATTAATGAAAAACTGTTTTTT. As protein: CASSSINEKLFF.